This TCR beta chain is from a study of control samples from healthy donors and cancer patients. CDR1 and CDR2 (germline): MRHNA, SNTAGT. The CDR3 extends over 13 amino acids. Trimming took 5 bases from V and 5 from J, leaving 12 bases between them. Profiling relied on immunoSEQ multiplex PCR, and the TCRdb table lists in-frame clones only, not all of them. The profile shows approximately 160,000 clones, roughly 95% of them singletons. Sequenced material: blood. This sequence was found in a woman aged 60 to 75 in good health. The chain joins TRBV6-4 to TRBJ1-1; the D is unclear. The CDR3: CASSRIVGTEAFF. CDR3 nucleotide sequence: TGTGCCAGCAGTAGGATAGTGGGGACTGAAGCTTTCTTT.